These 15 T cell receptor beta chains originate from one sample sequenced in a study of cytomegalovirus exposure and HLA in healthy donors. Produced via immunoSEQ multiplex PCR; TCRdb's table is partial and in-frame only. Here the sample spans over 35,000 clones, just under 95% being singletons. The specimen was PBMCs. The receptors come from a man aged 18 to 35 in good health and CMV-seronegative.

This chain links TRBV7-9 with TRBJ2-3; 7 bases align to TRBD1. The CDR3 runs 14 residues. V was clipped by 5 bases and J by 11 bases; unmatched bases: 13. Germline CDR1 is SEHNR and CDR2 is FQNEAQ (reference sequence). The CDR3 DNA follows: TGTGCCAGCAGCCCAGGGGACAGCGGATACATGCAGTATTTT. This gives the protein CASSPGDSGYMQYF. Supplemented by reference TRBV7-9 and TRBJ2-3, the full variable domain reads DTGVSQNPRHKITKRGQNVTFRCDPISEHNRLYWYRQTLGQGPEFLTYFQNEAQLEKSRLLSDRFSAERPKGSFSTLEIQRTEQGDSAMYLCASSPGDSGYMQYFGPGTRLTVL.

V usage is TRBV27 and J usage is TRBJ2-1, with 8 bases fitting TRBD1. Germline CDR1 reads MNHEY; CDR2 reads SMNVEV (reference sequence). The V gene end was trimmed by 4 bases and the J gene end by 6 bases; junction bases not matched to a gene: 8. This CDR3 spans 15 amino acids. The CDR3 loop is CASSSDRVPPNEQFF. Here the CDR3 DNA reads TGTGCCAGCAGTTCGGACAGGGTCCCTCCCAATGAGCAGTTCTTC.

The chain uses TRBV29-1 and TRBJ2-1, with 7 positions matching TRBD1. The CDR3 extends over 14 amino acids. After removal of 8 bases from V and 0 bases from J, the junction contained 7 bases not matched to a gene. The germline gives CDR1 SQVTM, CDR2 ANQGSEA. The CDR3 bases are TGCAGCATCGACAGGGTGAGCTCCTACAATGAGCAGTTCTTC. This gives the protein CSIDRVSSYNEQFF.

The chain employs TRBV23-1 and TRBJ1-1, with a possible D match to TRBD1 (5 bases). TRBV23-1 qualifies as an ORF whose function is uncertain. The V end was cut by 0 bases, the J end by 6 bases, with 8 bases between. CDR3 length equals 13 residues. CDR3 nucleotide sequence: TGCGCCAGCAGTCAATCGAGACAGCCTGAAGCTTTCTTT. Protein: CASSQSRQPEAFF.

The chain links TRBV9 to TRBJ1-2, with 8 nucleotides matching TRBD1. After removal of 2 bases from V and 3 bases from J, the junction contained 6 bases not matched to a gene. CDR1 and CDR2 (germline): SGDLS, YYNGEE. The CDR3 spans 15 residues. The CDR3 bases are TGTGCCAGCAGCGTTGGTCCGGACAGGGACTATGGCTACACCTTC. It is translated as CASSVGPDRDYGYTF.

The chain couples TRBV9 to TRBJ2-2; possible D gene TRBD1, 6 bases. The V and J ends lost 3 bases and 6 bases respectively, with 18 bases between them. There are 16 residues in the CDR3. The V gene's germline CDR1 is SGDLS and CDR2 YYNGEE. CDR3 nucleotides: TGTGCCAGCAGCGAACCGAGTACAGGGTCGGCCGGGGAGCTGTTTTTT. Its protein is CASSEPSTGSAGELFF.

This clone has only one observation. This chain's CDR3 is CASIPDSISNQPQHF. DNA of the CDR3: TGTGCCAGTATCCCAGACAGTATTAGCAATCAGCCCCAGCATTTT. The chain uses TRBV19 and TRBJ1-5, with D perhaps TRBD1 (5 bases). Trimming took 7 bases from V and 0 from J, leaving 13 bases between them. CDR1 is LNHDA, CDR2 SQIVND, per germline (reference sequence). The CDR3 has 15 residues.

V and J are TRBV19 and TRBJ1-2, with TRBD1 as a possible D gene (6 bases). The CDR3 loop spans 15 amino acids. In germline, CDR1 is LNHDA, CDR2 SQIVND (reference sequence). Trimming removed 5 bases at V and 0 bases at J, with 13 bases between. Written as DNA, the CDR3 is TGTGCCAGTAGTGCAACAGGGACCACTAACTATGGCTACACCTTC. Translation gives CASSATGTTNYGYTF.

The rearrangement links TRBV23-1 to TRBJ2-2; TRBD1 agrees at 7 bases. TRBV23-1 is classed as an ORF, of uncertain function. J was trimmed by 5 bases and V by 0 bases; bases with no gene match: 6. The CDR3 covers 16 residues. CDR3 nucleotides: TGCGCCAGCAGTCAATCAGGGGACAGCCGAACCGGGGAGCTGTTTTTT. Protein product: CASSQSGDSRTGELFF.

This clone was seen a single time. The chain carries TRBV6-4 and TRBJ2-3, with no clear D. The ends were cut back, 2 bases at V and 2 bases at J, with 2 bases in the middle. The germline CDR1 and CDR2 sequences are MRHNA and SNTAGT. There are 12 residues in the CDR3. The CDR3 protein is CASSDHTDTQYF. CDR3 bases: TGTGCCAGCAGTGACCACACAGATACGCAGTATTTT.

The chain links TRBV28 to TRBJ2-7; possibly TRBD2 for D (6 bases). Germline lookup yields CDR1 MDHEN and CDR2 SYDVKM. Deletions cut 7 bases from V and 2 bases from J, with 18 bases between. The CDR3 extends over 15 amino acids. CDR3: CASNAGTPIPYEQYF. The CDR3, as DNA: TGTGCCAGCAACGCCGGGACTCCAATCCCCTACGAGCAGTACTTC.

This chain uses TRBV28 with TRBJ1-1; D perhaps matches TRBD1 (5 bases). Germline values: CDR1 MDHEN, CDR2 SYDVKM. The V gene lost 7 bases and the J gene lost 3 bases, with 18 bases spanning the gap. CDR3 length: 15 amino acids. CDR3 in DNA: TGTGCCAGCATTCCGGCTGGGGGGTCGGACACTGAAGCTTTCTTT. Protein sequence: CASIPAGGSDTEAFF.

This chain connects TRBV9 to TRBJ2-7; 10 nucleotides line up with TRBD1. The germline CDR1 and CDR2 sequences are SGDLS and YYNGEE. After removal of 3 bases from V and 7 bases from J, the junction contained 10 bases not matched to a gene. This CDR3 region has 15 residues. For the CDR3, the DNA is TGTGCCAGCAGCGCTGCGGGACAGGGGTATTATGAGCAGTACTTC. Protein product: CASSAAGQGYYEQYF.

The chain carries TRBV2 and TRBJ1-5, with 8 bases matching TRBD1. With V trimmed by 6 bases and J by 2 bases, 9 bases remained unmatched. The CDR3 consists of 16 residues. The germline V gene has CDR1 SNHLY and CDR2 FYNNEI. The CDR3 loop is CASSPTGGGGNQPQHF. The CDR3 DNA follows: TGTGCCAGCAGCCCAACAGGGGGAGGAGGCAATCAGCCCCAGCATTTT.

The chain has TRBV23-1 and TRBJ2-5; 10 bases line up with TRBD2. TRBV23-1 is an open reading frame whose function is uncertain. Trimming took 1 base from V and 3 from J; bases not matched to a gene: 8. The CDR3 consists of 17 residues. The CDR3 loop is CASSQCGTSGDEETQYF. CDR3 DNA sequence: TGCGCCAGCAGTCAATGTGGCACTAGCGGGGATGAAGAGACCCAGTACTTC.